Listed here is a single T cell receptor beta chain. What it recognizes is unknown. V was cut by 0 bases and J by 2 bases, with 8 bases left in between. Germline values: CDR1 SGHRS, CDR2 YFSETQ. The CDR3 sequence is 14 residues long. The record originates from a study of T cells in Graves' hyperthyroidism and ophthalmopathy. Whole-study findings and limits: Expanded thyroid clonotypes (above 0.001) were mostly also found in blood.

Amplification of TCR beta CDR3 regions was performed using RNA transcripts as template. TCR CDR3 regions were first amplified by RT-PCR with HTBI primers. Using its own MiXCR run on the multiplex PCR reads, TCRdb lists one record per CDR3 protein. Of a few hundred thousand distinct CDR3 sequences in the sample, roughly 13% are singletons; the top ten hold about 5%. Lactation, pregnancy, other autoimmune disease or uncontrolled infection excluded patients. The source of this sequence is a woman under 30 with Graves' hyperthyroidism. Sequenced input: blood. This sequence joins TRBV5-1 and TRBJ1-1; D is undetermined. The CDR3 DNA follows: TGCGCCAGCAGCTTGGTAGGCCGAAACACTGAAGCTTTCTTT. Translated: CASSLVGRNTEAFF.